In this sample, the clone carrying this T cell receptor (beta chain) turned up a few times. Antigen: not known. This entry is derived from a study of beta chain features in type 1 diabetes. The study's findings and limits: Significant though moderate, a shortening of TCRB CDR3s appeared in all four CD4+ subsets of Type 1 diabetes patients. Whatever favoring of shorter templates PCR might show would apply equally to patients and controls.

Since all of the isolated RNA was reverse transcribed, expressed TCRB transcripts were what got sequenced. Measured with immunoSEQ multiplex PCR; TCRdb has only the in-frame clones, and not every one. The sample holds more than 550,000 clones, more than 13% seen once. The CDR3 covers 14 residues. CDR1 SGHNT and CDR2 YYREEE come from the germline V gene (reference sequence). With 4 bases clipped from V and 4 bases from J, the junction kept 7 bases outside the gene matches. The chain couples TRBV5-4 to TRBJ2-7, with 8 bases that match TRBD1. Material for sequencing was naive CD4+ T cells from blood. The receptor comes from a man between 18 and 29 years old with type 1 diabetes. The CDR3 is CASSVQGGGYEQYF. In DNA, the CDR3 is TGTGCCAGCAGCGTACAGGGGGGCGGTTACGAGCAGTACTTC.